This record looks at one TCR beta chain sequence and its context. Assay: immunoSEQ multiplex PCR; the TCRdb copy retains only in-frame clones and omits some. Among 65,000 to 85,000 clones listed, roughly 89% were seen once. The data are from a study of blood T cell repertoires in COVID-19. This receptor was taken from a human donor in a cohort sampled during active COVID-19. The sequencing sample was made of peripheral blood.

In DNA form, the CDR3 reads TGCGCCAGCAGCTTCGCAGGGGATTCCTACAATGAGCAGTTCTTC. Translation gives CASSFAGDSYNEQFF. The chain is built from TRBV5-1 and TRBJ2-1; D possibly corresponds to TRBD1 (6 bases). CDR1 is SGHRS, CDR2 YFSETQ, per germline. V was shortened by 2 bases and J by 1 base, with 10 bases between the two germline ends. This CDR3 is 15 amino acids long.